The 19 T cell receptor beta chains given below trace back to one sample, sequenced in a study of T cell responses to AZD1222 COVID-19 vaccine. Repertoires were generated with immunoSEQ multiplex PCR, while TCRdb's copy carries only in-frame clones and drops some. This sample yields approximately 120,000 clones, of which roughly 87% are seen a single time; around 4.5% belongs to the top ten. Sequencing used peripheral blood, obtained on day 0 of MenACWY control vaccination. The receptors come from an adult in good health.

This clone has just a few counts. The gene calls are TRBV3-1 (or the pseudogene TRBV3-2) and TRBJ2-7, with TRBD2 matching over 11 bases. The CDR3 has 18 amino acids. In germline, CDR1 is LGHDT, CDR2 YNNKEL (reference sequence). The junction had 18 bases not matched to a gene; V was cut back by 6 bases and J by 5 bases. CDR3 nucleotides: TGTGCCAGCAGTATAGGGGCCCTAGCGGGAGGCCTTCAAGACGAGCAGTACTTC. Translated: CASSIGALAGGLQDEQYF.

The genes are TRBV19 and TRBJ1-5; tentative D call: TRBD1 (6 bases). CDR3 length: 16 amino acids. Germline CDR1 and CDR2: LNHDA and SQIVND (reference sequence). V was trimmed by 6 bases and J by 2 bases, leaving 17 bases between them. CDR3 bases: TGTGCCAGTAGCAGAAGGGGCAGGGGCCGCAATCAGCCCCAGCATTTT. Protein: CASSRRGRGRNQPQHF.

This chain's CDR3 is CASSYGQGARDYGYTF. The CDR3 DNA reads TGTGCCAGCAGTTACGGACAGGGGGCGCGAGACTATGGCTACACCTTC. The J gene is TRBJ1-2, the V gene TRBV6-6; TRBD1 matches 11 bases. Germline V gene lookup returns CDR1 MNHNY and CDR2 SVGAGI (reference sequence). With V trimmed by 2 bases and J by 3 bases, 5 bases remained unmatched. This CDR3 spans 16 amino acids.

The gene calls are TRBV12-3 or TRBV12-4 and TRBJ1-2; D is perhaps TRBD1 (6 bases). Trimming took off 6 bases at V and 1 base at J, with 6 bases between the two ends. The CDR3 is made up of 12 amino acids. CDR3 loop: CASRQGNYGYTF. The DNA for the CDR3 is TGTGCCAGCAGACAGGGTAACTATGGCTACACCTTC.

The V and J genes are TRBV2 and TRBJ2-2; 7 nucleotides agree with TRBD1. The CDR3 is made up of 13 amino acids. Germline V gene lookup returns CDR1 SNHLY and CDR2 FYNNEI. The junction had 4 bases not matched to a gene; V was cut back by 7 bases and J by 5 bases. DNA of the CDR3: TGTGCCAGCAATAACAGGGGAACCGGGGAGCTGTTTTTT. This gives the protein CASNNRGTGELFF.

V and J are TRBV5-6 and TRBJ2-1; maybe TRBD2 (6 bases). This CDR3 comprises 19 residues. Germline V gene data show CDR1 as SGHDT and CDR2 as YYEEEE. Trimming took off 1 base at V and 8 bases at J, with 28 bases between the two ends. CDR3 sequence: CASSLKPGLLERPEDEQFF. DNA of the CDR3: TGTGCCAGCAGCTTGAAACCGGGACTGTTAGAGAGACCCGAAGATGAGCAGTTCTTC.

The rearrangement joins TRBV28 to TRBJ1-2; D ambiguous. There are 15 residues in the CDR3. Germline V gene data show CDR1 as MDHEN and CDR2 as SYDVKM. Trimming took 6 bases from V and 5 from J, leaving 19 bases between them. The CDR3 region is CASSASGRAIYGYTF. The CDR3 nucleotides are TGTGCCAGCAGCGCTTCCGGACGCGCTATATATGGCTACACCTTC.

The rearrangement links TRBV11-2 to TRBJ2-3; D is perhaps TRBD2 (7 bases). The CDR3 length is 15 residues. The V gene lost 2 bases and the J gene lost 0 bases, with 9 bases spanning the gap. The germline CDR1 and CDR2 sequences are SGHAT and FQNNGV. The CDR3 loop is CASSLRGGSTDTQYF. CDR3 nucleotide sequence: TGTGCCAGCAGCTTAAGGGGGGGAAGCACAGATACGCAGTATTTT.

This clone was seen a single time. V and J are TRBV13 and TRBJ2-5, with 7 bases fitting TRBD1. Trimming cost V 8 bases and J 6 bases; bases outside gene matches: 9. Germline CDR1 reads PRHDT; CDR2 reads FYEKMQ (reference sequence). This CDR3 has 13 residues. CDR3 coding DNA: TGTGCCAGCGGAGACAGGGTATCCAAGACCCAGTACTTC. It specifies CASGDRVSKTQYF. Looking up the rest from reference TRBV13 and TRBJ2-5 gives the full variable domain: AAGVIQSPRHLIKEKRETATLKCYPIPRHDTVYWYQQGPGQDPQFLISFYEKMQSDKGSIPDRFSAQQFSDYHSELNMSSLELGDSALYFCASGDRVSKTQYFGPGTRLLVL.

V and J are TRBV27 and TRBJ2-5, with 9 nucleotides matching TRBD1. CDR3 size: 19 residues. V lost 3 bases and J lost 5; bases outside the gene matches: 19. Germline V gives CDR1 MNHEY, CDR2 SMNVEV (reference sequence). The CDR3 DNA is TGTGCCAGCAGTTTGAGGGCCGTGGGACAGGGACCGTCGAGGGAGACCCAGTACTTC. It encodes CASSLRAVGQGPSRETQYF.

The CDR3 sequence: CASRLGQATNTEAFF. In DNA form, the CDR3 reads TGTGCCAGCAGATTGGGACAGGCTACGAACACTGAAGCTTTCTTT. The chain recombines TRBV2 with TRBJ1-1, with 8 bases fitting TRBD1. CDR3 length equals 15 residues. The V gene's germline CDR1 is SNHLY and CDR2 FYNNEI. J lost 1 base, V lost 6 bases, and 7 bases had no gene match. The full variable domain, in which reference TRBV2 and TRBJ1-1 provide the parts outside the CDR3, is EPEVTQTPSHQVTQMGQEVILRCVPISNHLYFYWYRQILGQKVEFLVSFYNNEISEKSEIFDDQFSVERPDGSNFTLKIRSTKLEDSAMYFCASRLGQATNTEAFFGQGTRLTVV.

The chain carries TRBV5-6 and TRBJ2-7; 9 positions agree with TRBD2. Germline-derived CDR1 and CDR2 are SGHDT and YYEEEE. This CDR3 spans 17 amino acids. The ends lost 0 bases at V and 4 bases at J; junction bases unmatched: 11. The CDR3 loop reads CASSLARSGRRTYEQYF. The CDR3 DNA is TGTGCCAGCAGCTTGGCGAGAAGCGGGAGGAGAACTTACGAGCAGTACTTC.

The chain employs TRBV7-9 and TRBJ2-3; D is ambiguous. This CDR3 comprises 18 residues. Trimming took off 0 bases at V and 0 bases at J, with 16 bases between the two ends. Looked up from germline, CDR1 is SEHNR and CDR2 is FQNEAQ (reference sequence). The chain's CDR3 is CASSLARNLGGSTDTQYF. In DNA, the CDR3 is TGTGCCAGCAGCTTAGCGCGAAACCTAGGTGGGAGCACAGATACGCAGTATTTT.

The chain recombines TRBV7-2 with TRBJ1-2, with a weak D call TRBD1 (5 bases). Trimming took off 4 bases at V and 9 bases at J, with 12 bases between the two ends. The CDR3 runs 12 residues. Germline V gives CDR1 SGHTA, CDR2 FQGNSA. DNA of the CDR3: TGTGCCAGCAGCTCCGGGACTAATCGCTACACCTTC. As protein: CASSSGTNRYTF.

The chain combines TRBV28 with TRBJ2-2, with 11 bases identical to TRBD2. This CDR3 is 19 amino acids long. V lost 7 bases and J lost 6; bases outside the gene matches: 19. Germline CDR1 and CDR2: MDHEN and SYDVKM. The CDR3 DNA follows: TGTGCCAGCACCCCGACTAGCGGGGCCATCGATAAGGTCGCCGGGGAGCTGTTTTTT. It specifies CASTPTSGAIDKVAGELFF. Complete variable domain (other parts from reference TRBV28 and TRBJ2-2): DVKVTQSSRYLVKRTGEKVFLECVQDMDHENMFWYRQDPGLGLRLIYFSYDVKMKEKGDIPEGYSVSREKKERFSLILESASTNQTSMYLCASTPTSGAIDKVAGELFFGEGSRLTVL.

The rearrangement links TRBV3-1 (or the pseudogene TRBV3-2) to TRBJ2-5; 8 bases fit TRBD1. Germline loops: CDR1 LGHDT, CDR2 YNNKEL (reference sequence). Trimming at V came to 1 base and at J to 3 bases, leaving 13 bases not matched to a gene. The CDR3 is made up of 18 amino acids. In nucleotides, the CDR3 is TGTGCCAGCAGCCAAGGTCCCCAGCAATGGACAGGGAAAGAGACCCAGTACTTC. Protein sequence: CASSQGPQQWTGKETQYF.

The chain is built from TRBV28 and TRBJ1-1; a weak D match, TRBD1 (5 bases). V was cut by 6 bases and J by 4 bases, with 18 bases left in between. In germline, CDR1 is MDHEN, CDR2 SYDVKM. The CDR3 loop spans 15 amino acids. As DNA, the CDR3 is TGTGCCAGCAGCAAGGGCAGGGTTTGGGGCACTGAAGCTTTCTTT. Translating gives CASSKGRVWGTEAFF. The full variable domain, in which reference TRBV28 and TRBJ1-1 provide the parts outside the CDR3, is DVKVTQSSRYLVKRTGEKVFLECVQDMDHENMFWYRQDPGLGLRLIYFSYDVKMKEKGDIPEGYSVSREKKERFSLILESASTNQTSMYLCASSKGRVWGTEAFFGQGTRLTVV.

The chain couples TRBV19 to TRBJ1-5; no clear D gene. V was clipped by 5 bases and J by 1 base, with 12 bases between them. The germline V gene has CDR1 LNHDA and CDR2 SQIVND (reference sequence). This CDR3 spans 15 amino acids. The CDR3: CASSQSDGSNQPQHF. CDR3 DNA: TGTGCCAGTAGTCAGAGCGACGGGAGCAATCAGCCCCAGCATTTT.

The table lists this clone with a count of one. The V call is TRBV6-5, the J call TRBJ1-5; D call uncertain. The ends were cut back, 7 bases at V and 3 bases at J, with 10 bases in the middle. CDR3 length equals 13 residues. Per germline, CDR1 MNHEY and CDR2 SVGAGI. This chain's CDR3 is CASIQQLNQPQHF. CDR3 DNA: TGTGCCAGCATACAACAGCTCAATCAGCCCCAGCATTTT.